These 32 T cell receptor beta chains originate from one sample sequenced in a study of identical twins. TCRdb redid the calling of the 5' RACE reads with MiXCR, one entry per CDR3 protein. The sample has some 760,000 distinct CDR3 sequences; 15% to 20% are singletons. The data were also submitted as part of a second study, on T cells expressing NK-cell markers.

The specimen sequenced was PBMCs. The receptors shown here come from a woman aged 18 to 35 in good health.

This clonotype came up a few times. The chain uses TRBV6-1 and TRBJ2-5; tentatively, D is TRBD2 (5 bases). V was shortened by 6 bases and J by 4 bases, with 21 bases between the two germline ends. The germline CDR1 and CDR2 sequences are MNHNS and SASEGT. The CDR3 spans 16 residues. CDR3 nucleotides: TGTGCCAGCAGCCCGAACCTGCCGGGAACGAGAGAGACCCAGTACTTC. Residues: CASSPNLPGTRETQYF.

The V call is TRBV20-1, the J call TRBJ1-2; D is ambiguous. V lost 3 bases to trimming and J lost 7 bases, with 12 bases between them. This CDR3 contains 12 residues. Germline V gives CDR1 DFQATT, CDR2 SNEGSKA (reference sequence). The CDR3, as DNA: TGCAGTGCTAGTCTCTCCCTCGGTGGCTACACCTTC. Translated, it gives CSASLSLGGYTF.

This chain connects TRBV4-3 to TRBJ2-3, with 9 bases aligning to TRBD2. After removal of 1 base from V and 2 bases from J, the junction contained 7 bases not matched to a gene. This CDR3 region has 17 residues. Germline CDR1 and CDR2: LGHNA and YSLEER. The CDR3 loop is CASSQVRKREATDTQYF. The CDR3 bases are TGCGCCAGCAGCCAAGTTAGGAAGCGGGAGGCCACAGATACGCAGTATTTT.

The chain combines TRBV19 with TRBJ1-1; D is undetermined. The V end was cut by 4 bases, the J end by 6 bases, with 15 bases between. The germline gives CDR1 LNHDA, CDR2 SQIVND (reference sequence). There are 14 residues in the CDR3. The CDR3 DNA is TGTGCCAGTAGTACATTTGGCAGTAGGGCTGAAGCTTTCTTT. This translates into CASSTFGSRAEAFF. Based on the CDR3 plus reference TRBV19 and TRBJ1-1, the full variable domain is DGGITQSPKYLFRKEGQNVTLSCEQNLNHDAMYWYRQDPGQGLRLIYYSQIVNDFQKGDIAEGYSVSREKKESFPLTVTSAQKNPTAFYLCASSTFGSRAEAFFGQGTRLTVV.

V and J are TRBV3-1 and TRBJ2-3; D might be TRBD1 (6 bases). Trimming left V 6 bases short and J 6 bases short, with 13 bases between. This CDR3 is 13 amino acids long. Germline V gene lookup returns CDR1 LGHDT and CDR2 YNNKEL (reference sequence). CDR3 in amino acids: CASRAGVVDTQYF. CDR3 sequence (DNA): TGTGCCAGCAGGGCAGGGGTAGTGGATACGCAGTATTTT.

This sequence joins TRBV4-1 and TRBJ2-7; 9 bases align to TRBD2. The V gene's germline CDR1 is MGHRA and CDR2 YSYEKL. There are 16 residues in the CDR3. The trim removed 4 bases at V and 7 bases at J, leaving 14 bases unmatched. The DNA for the CDR3 is TGCGCCAGCAGCCCAAAGCGGACTAGCGAGGTTCGGGAGCAGTACTTC. Its protein product is CASSPKRTSEVREQYF.

CDR3: CASSSTSEEQFF. CDR3 DNA sequence: TGCGCCAGCAGCTCGACTAGCGAGGAGCAGTTCTTC. The chain has TRBV5-1 and TRBJ2-1; 8 nucleotides align to TRBD2. In germline, CDR1 is SGHRS, CDR2 YFSETQ. The V segment lost 3 bases and the J segment 10 bases; nucleotides outside the gene matches: 3. The length of the CDR3 is 12 residues.

This chain joins TRBV27 and TRBJ2-3, with D perhaps being TRBD1 or TRBD2 (5 bases each). Germline-derived CDR1 and CDR2 are MNHEY and SMNVEV (reference sequence). V shed 5 bases and J shed 4 bases, with 16 bases lying between them. The CDR3 extends over 15 amino acids. CDR3 sequence (DNA): TGTGCCAGCAGTCCCACACCGGGACGCCCAGATACGCAGTATTTT. Translating gives CASSPTPGRPDTQYF.

This clonotype was picked up a small number of times. The CDR3 bases are TGTGCCAGCAGGGCCCCCTCTTGGGGGGGACATAGGTACAATGAGCAGTTCTTC. It translates to CASRAPSWGGHRYNEQFF. V gene TRBV11-2 combines with J gene TRBJ2-1; D is perhaps TRBD2 (7 bases). CDR1 and CDR2 (germline): SGHAT, FQNNGV. This CDR3 is built from 18 residues. The V end was cut by 6 bases, the J end by 4 bases, with 25 bases between.

This clonotype came up many times. The chain couples TRBV12-3 or TRBV12-4 to TRBJ2-3, with 7 bases that match TRBD2. V was clipped by 3 bases and J by 2 bases; unmatched bases: 8. This CDR3 comprises 16 residues. The CDR3 region has the DNA TGTGCCAGCAGTTTGGTAGTAGCGGGCCCCACAGATACGCAGTATTTT. Translated, it gives CASSLVVAGPTDTQYF.

This clonotype has ten or more counts. V usage is TRBV20-1 and J usage is TRBJ2-5; D gene uncertain. The ends were cut back, 5 bases at V and 5 bases at J, with 12 bases in the middle. There are 12 residues in the CDR3. In germline, CDR1 is DFQATT, CDR2 SNEGSKA (reference sequence). The CDR3 DNA sequence: TGCAGTGCTTCGGCCGTCGCTGAGACCCAGTACTTC. Protein product: CSASAVAETQYF.

This clonotype was recorded many times. The chain combines TRBV6-4 with TRBJ2-1; 13 positions match TRBD2. Losses at the gene ends were 6 bases for V and 7 bases for J; bases not matched to a gene: 6. CDR1 and CDR2 (germline): MRHNA, SNTAGT. The CDR3 extends over 15 amino acids. CDR3 nucleotide sequence: TGTGCCAGCAGCGCGACTAGCGGGGGGAGTAATGAGCAGTTCTTC. The encoded protein is CASSATSGGSNEQFF.

This chain uses TRBV20-1 with TRBJ2-4, with D possibly matching TRBD2 (6 bases). Trimming took off 7 bases at V and 5 bases at J, with 15 bases between the two ends. Germline CDR1 and CDR2: DFQATT and SNEGSKA (reference sequence). The CDR3 is made up of 13 amino acids. The CDR3 region is CSGTRRGENIQYF. The CDR3 coding sequence is TGCAGTGGGACTCGGAGGGGCGAAAACATTCAGTACTTC.

J is TRBJ2-3 and V is TRBV18; D unresolved. The germline V gene has CDR1 KGHSH and CDR2 LQKENI. Trimming took off 8 bases at V and 3 bases at J, with 24 bases between the two ends. The CDR3 is made up of 17 amino acids. CDR3 coding DNA: TGTGCCAGCACGCCCGCTATAGCCGTGCGCGGAACAGATACGCAGTATTTT. Protein sequence: CASTPAIAVRGTDTQYF.

The chain is built from TRBV5-1 and TRBJ2-2, with D possibly being TRBD1 (5 bases). V was pared by 2 bases and J by 0 bases, with 8 bases between. The CDR3 is made up of 15 amino acids. Per the germline V gene, CDR1 is SGHRS and CDR2 is YFSETQ. CDR3 DNA sequence: TGCGCCAGCAGCTTTGACAGAGCGAACACCGGGGAGCTGTTTTTT. As protein: CASSFDRANTGELFF.

The rearrangement uses TRBV30 and TRBJ2-1; 10 nucleotides align to TRBD2. With V trimmed by 0 bases and J by 5 bases, 4 bases remained unmatched. Looked up from germline, CDR1 is GTSNPN and CDR2 is SVGIG (reference sequence). The CDR3 runs to 15 residues. CDR3 coding DNA: TGTGCCTGGAGTGTAATCCTAGCGGGGGACAATGAGCAGTTCTTC. Protein: CAWSVILAGDNEQFF.

This clonotype was observed a handful of times. This chain links TRBV5-1 with TRBJ1-6; 8 bases are a match to TRBD1. Germline CDR1 SGHRS, CDR2 YFSETQ. V dropped 4 bases and J dropped 6; count of bases not matched to a gene: 3. This CDR3 has 14 amino acids. CDR3 in DNA: TGCGCCAGCAGCGCGACAGGGGCTAATTCACCCCTCCACTTT. Its translation: CASSATGANSPLHF.

This chain uses TRBV29-1 with TRBJ1-1; possible D gene TRBD1, 6 bases. The germline CDR1 and CDR2 sequences are SQVTM and ANQGSEA. Trimming stripped 4 bases from V and 3 bases from J, with 9 bases between. The CDR3 is made up of 12 amino acids. CDR3 residues: CSVVEGDTEAFF. For the CDR3, the DNA is TGCAGCGTTGTCGAGGGGGACACTGAAGCTTTCTTT. The full variable domain, in which reference TRBV29-1 and TRBJ1-1 provide the parts outside the CDR3, is SAVISQKPSRDICQRGTSLTIQCQVDSQVTMMFWYRQQPGQSLTLIATANQGSEATYESGFVIDKFPISRPNLTFSTLTVSNMSPEDSSIYLCSVVEGDTEAFFGQGTRLTVV.

This chain joins TRBV7-9 and TRBJ2-3; D not resolved. CDR1 and CDR2 from the germline V gene are SEHNR and FQNEAQ (reference sequence). There are 14 residues in the CDR3. Trimming stripped 5 bases from V and 3 bases from J, with 12 bases between. CDR3 DNA sequence: TGTGCCAGCAGCACCCTCACGCTAACAGATACGCAGTATTTT. The encoded protein is CASSTLTLTDTQYF.

This clonotype showed up just a few times. V gene TRBV7-9 combines with J gene TRBJ1-4; TRBD1 aligns across 9 bases. The CDR3 totals 15 residues. CDR1 and CDR2 (germline): SEHNR, FQNEAQ (reference sequence). V lost 4 bases, J lost 8 bases, and 8 bases stayed unmatched. The CDR3 spells CASSSGGQGEEKLFF. The CDR3 bases are TGTGCCAGCAGCTCTGGGGGACAGGGAGAGGAAAAACTGTTTTTT.

This chain links TRBV20-1 with TRBJ2-1; 9 bases are shared with TRBD2. Trimming removed 6 bases from V and 4 bases from J; junction bases left unmatched: 4. The CDR3 spans 13 residues. Germline loops: CDR1 DFQATT, CDR2 SNEGSKA (reference sequence). In DNA form, the CDR3 reads TGCAGTGCACTGGGACTAGCATACAATGAGCAGTTCTTC. Amino acid sequence: CSALGLAYNEQFF.

The genes are TRBV24-1 and TRBJ2-7; no clear D. Germline CDR1 KGHDR, CDR2 SFDVKD. The CDR3 is made up of 14 amino acids. Deletions cut 4 bases from V and 2 bases from J, with 11 bases between. CDR3: CATSDSGNPYEQYF. The CDR3 bases are TGTGCCACCAGTGACTCTGGGAACCCCTACGAGCAGTACTTC.

The J gene is TRBJ2-1, the V gene TRBV6-5, with D perhaps assigned TRBD1 or TRBD2 (5 bases each). The CDR3 has 14 amino acids. CDR1 is MNHEY, CDR2 SVGAGI, per germline. Trimming pared 4 bases from V and 5 bases from J, leaving 12 bases between. This CDR3 is CASSFRDGNNEQFF. CDR3 bases: TGTGCCAGCAGTTTCCGGGACGGAAACAATGAGCAGTTCTTC.

This clonotype was counted a few times. CDR3 in amino acids: CASSQVQISANTEAFF. CDR3 coding DNA: TGTGCCAGCAGCCAAGTCCAAATAAGCGCGAACACTGAAGCTTTCTTT. The chain joins TRBV4-2 to TRBJ1-1, with unresolved D. V gave up 1 base and J gave up 1 base, with 13 bases separating them. Germline CDR1 and CDR2: LGHNA and YNFKEQ. CDR3 length equals 16 residues.

This clonotype has more than one count but fewer than ten. The chain is built from TRBV3-1 and TRBJ1-6; D is unclear. Germline V gives CDR1 LGHDT, CDR2 YNNKEL (reference sequence). With 5 bases removed from V and 8 bases from J, the gap between germline ends came to 16 bases. The length of the CDR3 is 15 residues. The CDR3 sequence: CASSEGTDWDSPLHF. The CDR3 nucleotides are TGTGCCAGCAGCGAAGGAACGGATTGGGATTCACCCCTCCACTTT.

This clonotype has more than one count but fewer than ten. The chain combines TRBV25-1 with TRBJ2-1, with D perhaps assigned TRBD1 or TRBD2 (7 bases each). The CDR3 has 18 amino acids. Between the trimmed V and J ends, which lost 3 bases and 0 bases, there was a span of 18 bases. Germline CDR1 MGHDK, CDR2 SYGVNS. This CDR3 is CASSDVPGGASSYNEQFF. CDR3 in DNA: TGTGCCAGCAGTGACGTCCCAGGGGGGGCGAGCTCCTACAATGAGCAGTTCTTC.

The V call is TRBV27, the J call TRBJ2-1; 10 bases align to TRBD2. This CDR3 has 18 residues. Germline CDR1 and CDR2: MNHEY and SMNVEV (reference sequence). V shed 1 base and J 4 bases; nucleotides not matched to a gene: 10. CDR3 loop: CASSLLGPAGGPYNEQFF. The CDR3 region has the DNA TGTGCCAGCAGTTTATTAGGGCCAGCGGGGGGGCCGTACAATGAGCAGTTCTTC.

This clonotype has ten or more counts. The chain is built from TRBV5-6 and TRBJ2-3, with unresolved D. Germline CDR1 SGHDT, CDR2 YYEEEE. The CDR3 covers 14 residues. The V end lost 4 bases, the J end lost 0 bases, and 9 bases lay between the germline ends. The CDR3 sequence: CASSVPGSTDTQYF. The CDR3 DNA sequence: TGTGCCAGCAGCGTCCCCGGGAGCACAGATACGCAGTATTTT.

This clonotype was seen a few times. J is TRBJ1-2 and V is TRBV5-8, with D possibly matching TRBD1 (5 bases). The ends were cut back, 2 bases at V and 4 bases at J, with 15 bases in the middle. The CDR3 consists of 15 residues. CDR1 and CDR2 (germline): SGHTS, YDEGEE. CDR3 amino acids: CASSFLIGDPYGYTF. The CDR3 nucleotides are TGTGCCAGCAGCTTCTTGATAGGGGACCCCTATGGCTACACCTTC.

This chain uses TRBV12-3 or TRBV12-4 with TRBJ2-1, with D possibly matching TRBD2 (5 bases). With 3 bases removed from V and 9 bases from J, the gap between germline ends came to 9 bases. CDR3 length equals 12 residues. The CDR3 DNA reads TGTGCCAGCAGTTTGGACTTAGGTGAGCAGTTCTTC. Translated, it gives CASSLDLGEQFF.

V usage is TRBV15 and J usage is TRBJ2-7; D is perhaps TRBD2 (5 bases). The germline V gene encodes CDR1 LNHNV and CDR2 YYDKDF (reference sequence). This CDR3 spans 15 amino acids. Trimming cost V 0 bases and J 4 bases, with 13 bases left between them. CDR3 amino acids: CATSREGAGAYEQYF. The CDR3 nucleotides are TGTGCCACCAGCAGAGAAGGTGCGGGCGCTTACGAGCAGTACTTC.

Only a few counts were recorded for this clonotype. The chain uses TRBV20-1 and TRBJ2-7, with 8 bases matching TRBD2. This CDR3 has 13 residues. Germline V gene sequence: CDR1 DFQATT, CDR2 SNEGSKA (reference sequence). V gave up 7 bases and J gave up 0 bases; unmatched junction bases: 5. The DNA for the CDR3 is TGCAGTGTCACCCGGGGGGGCTCCTACGAGCAGTACTTC. The encoded protein is CSVTRGGSYEQYF.